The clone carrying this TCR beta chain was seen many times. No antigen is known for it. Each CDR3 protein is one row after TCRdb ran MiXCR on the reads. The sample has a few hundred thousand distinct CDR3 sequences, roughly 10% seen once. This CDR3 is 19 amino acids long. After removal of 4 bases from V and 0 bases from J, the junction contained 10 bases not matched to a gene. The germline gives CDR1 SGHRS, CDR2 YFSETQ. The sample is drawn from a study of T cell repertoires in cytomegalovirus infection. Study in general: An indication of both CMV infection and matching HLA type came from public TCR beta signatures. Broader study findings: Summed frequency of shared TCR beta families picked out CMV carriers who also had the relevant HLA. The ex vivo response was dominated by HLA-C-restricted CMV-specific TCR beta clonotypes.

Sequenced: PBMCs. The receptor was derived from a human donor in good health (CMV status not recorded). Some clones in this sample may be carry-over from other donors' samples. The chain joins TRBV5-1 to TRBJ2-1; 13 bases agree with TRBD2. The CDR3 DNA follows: TGCGCCAGCAGCCAACCGGGACTAGCGGGATTGAGCTCCTACAATGAGCAGTTCTTC. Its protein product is CASSQPGLAGLSSYNEQFF.